Listed below are T cell receptor beta chains from one sample, sequenced in a study of lymphopenia after photon versus proton radiotherapy. Produced via immunoSEQ multiplex PCR; TCRdb's table is partial and in-frame only. The sample yields some 70,000 clones, approximately 87% seen once. This specimen consisted of peripheral blood, obtained from a patient treated with proton-based radiotherapy. These receptors all stem from an older man with esophageal cancer. Each CDR3 is given with its conserved first and last residue. The D gene is left open where the match is weak. Rows may omit the clone size; those that give it use once, few, many or a size class.

TRBJ1-2 NA TRBV6-5 NA CASSLSVANYGYTF TGTGCCAGCAGTTTGTCCGTAGCTAACTATGGCTACACCTTC
TRBJ2-1 NA TRBV2 TRBD2 CASSERAGATNNGQFF TGTGCCAGCAGTGAAAGGGCGGGAGCGACTAACAATGGGCAGTTCTTC
TRBJ2-7 NA TRBV7-9 TRBD1 CASSQMTTGSDEQYF TGTGCCAGCAGCCAAATGACGACAGGGTCGGACGAGCAGTACTTC
TRBJ2-7 NA TRBV27 NA CASSLGGPGQSYEQYF TGTGCCAGCAGTTTAGGCGGGCCAGGCCAATCCTACGAGCAGTACTTC
TRBJ2-4 NA TRBV12-2 NA CASRSLPGVAKNIQYF TGTGCAAGTCGCTCGCTCCCGGGGGTAGCCAAAAACATTCAGTACTTC
TRBJ1-3 NA TRBV18 NA CASSPGHLNTIYF TGTGCCAGCTCACCGGGACACCTTAACACCATATATTTT
TRBJ2-5 NA TRBV10-3 TRBD2 CAISDSLAGAQETQYF TGTGCCATCAGTGACTCACTAGCGGGAGCGCAAGAGACCCAGTACTTC
TRBJ1-2 NA TRBV15 NA CATSRVPRVLTGLNYGYTF TGTGCCACCAGCAGAGTCCCCAGGGTTTTAACAGGTCTGAACTATGGCTACACCTTC
TRBJ2-3 NA TRBV11-2 TRBD1 CASSLDRDTDTQYF TGTGCCAGCAGCTTGGACAGGGACACAGATACGCAGTATTTT
TRBJ1-5 few TRBV10-3 NA CAISETNQPQHF TGTGCCATCAGTGAGACAAATCAGCCCCAGCATTTT
TRBJ1-1 once TRBV4-3 TRBD1 CASSQVHRGNTEAFF TGCGCCAGCAGCCAAGTTCACAGGGGCAACACTGAAGCTTTCTTT
TRBJ1-1 once TRBV5-5 NA CASSPRAYSSEAFF TGTGCCAGCAGTCCCAGGGCCTACAGTTCCGAAGCTTTCTTT
TRBJ2-3 NA TRBV19 TRBD2 CASSSRLAGSTDTQYF TGTGCCAGTAGTTCCCGACTAGCGGGGAGCACAGATACGCAGTATTTT
TRBJ1-4 once TRBV4-3 NA CASSQDMGVNNEKLFF TGCGCCAGCAGCCAAGATATGGGGGTTAATAATGAAAAACTGTTTTTT
TRBJ1-5 NA TRBV4-1 NA CASSQAWQGAQPQHF TGCGCCAGCAGCCAAGCCTGGCAGGGTGCTCAGCCCCAGCATTTT
TRBJ2-7 NA TRBV5-4 TRBD2 CASSLAGARAEQYF TGTGCCAGCAGCTTAGCGGGGGCCCGTGCCGAGCAGTACTTC
TRBJ1-2 few TRBV5-1 TRBD1 CASSLGGQGPYGYTF TGCGCCAGCAGCTTGGGGGGACAGGGGCCCTATGGCTACACCTTC
TRBJ2-5 NA TRBV5-1 NA CASTPTGRLGETQYF TGCGCCAGCACCCCCACTGGGAGGTTGGGGGAGACCCAGTACTTC
TRBJ1-2 NA TRBV29-1 TRBD1 CSVFDRDYTF TGCAGCGTTTTCGACAGGGACTACACCTTC